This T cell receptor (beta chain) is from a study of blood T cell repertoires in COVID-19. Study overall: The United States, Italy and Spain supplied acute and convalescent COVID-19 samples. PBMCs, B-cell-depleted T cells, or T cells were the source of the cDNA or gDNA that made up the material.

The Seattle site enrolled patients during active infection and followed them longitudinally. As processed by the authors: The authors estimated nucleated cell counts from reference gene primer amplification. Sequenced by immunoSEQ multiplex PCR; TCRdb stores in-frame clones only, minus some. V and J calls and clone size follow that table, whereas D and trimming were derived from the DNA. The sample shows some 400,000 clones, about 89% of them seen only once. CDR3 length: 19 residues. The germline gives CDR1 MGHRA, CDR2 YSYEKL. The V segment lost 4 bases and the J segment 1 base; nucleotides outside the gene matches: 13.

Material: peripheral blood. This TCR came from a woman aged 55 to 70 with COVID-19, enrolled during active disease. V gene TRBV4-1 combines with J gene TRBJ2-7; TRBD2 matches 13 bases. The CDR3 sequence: CASSRGPGTSGVLSYEQYF. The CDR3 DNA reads TGCGCCAGCAGCCGAGGACCAGGGACTAGCGGGGTCTTATCCTACGAGCAGTACTTC.